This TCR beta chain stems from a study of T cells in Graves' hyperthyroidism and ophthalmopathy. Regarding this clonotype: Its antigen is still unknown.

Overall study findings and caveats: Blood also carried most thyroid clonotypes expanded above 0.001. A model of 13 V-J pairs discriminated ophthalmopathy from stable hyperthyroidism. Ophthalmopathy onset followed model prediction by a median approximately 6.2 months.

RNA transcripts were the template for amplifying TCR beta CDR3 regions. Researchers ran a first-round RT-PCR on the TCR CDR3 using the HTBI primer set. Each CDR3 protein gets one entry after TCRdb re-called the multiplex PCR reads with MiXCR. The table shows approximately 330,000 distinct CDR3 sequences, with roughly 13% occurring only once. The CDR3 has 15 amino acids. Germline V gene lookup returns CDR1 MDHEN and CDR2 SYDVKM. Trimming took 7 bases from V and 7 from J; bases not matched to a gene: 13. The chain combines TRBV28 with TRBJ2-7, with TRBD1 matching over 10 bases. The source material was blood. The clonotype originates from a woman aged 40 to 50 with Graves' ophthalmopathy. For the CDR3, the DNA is TGTGCCAGCACCTCCCCCGGGACAGGGGTAGGGGAGCAGTACTTC. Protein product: CASTSPGTGVGEQYF. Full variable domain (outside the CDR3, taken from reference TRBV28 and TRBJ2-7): DVKVTQSSRYLVKRTGEKVFLECVQDMDHENMFWYRQDPGLGLRLIYFSYDVKMKEKGDIPEGYSVSREKKERFSLILESASTNQTSMYLCASTSPGTGVGEQYFGPGTRLTVT.